One sample yielded the 21 T cell receptor beta chains listed below, sequenced in a study of shared clonotypes between healthy human individuals. Sequencing used immunoSEQ multiplex PCR; TCRdb keeps in-frame clones, though not all of them. The data contain millions of clones, just over 90% of them singletons. The sample consisted of naive CD4+ T cells sorted from blood. Subset noted: CD45RA+ positively selected. Receptors were obtained from a man aged 18 to 35 in good health.

The rearrangement joins TRBV11-2 to TRBJ2-5; TRBD2 agrees at 8 bases. The CDR3 loop spans 12 amino acids. V shed 5 bases, J shed 9 bases, and the junction held 5 bases outside the gene matches. Germline assignment: CDR1 SGHAT and CDR2 FQNNGV. The CDR3 DNA follows: TGTGCCAGCAGCGACCCCGGGGGGGCCCAGTACTTC. Translation: CASSDPGGAQYF.

This clone was seen only once. V and J are TRBV25-1 and TRBJ2-1; D is possibly TRBD1 or TRBD2 (5 bases each). The CDR3 loop spans 16 amino acids. The germline V gene encodes CDR1 MGHDK and CDR2 SYGVNS. V was pared by 3 bases and J by 9 bases, with 21 bases between. The CDR3 DNA reads TGTGCCAGCAGTGATGCTGGCGGAAAGGGGAGAAGTGAGCAGTTCTTC. This codes for CASSDAGGKGRSEQFF.

This clone turned up a few times. This sequence joins TRBV28 and TRBJ1-5; D gene ambiguous. This CDR3 region has 12 residues. Germline V CDR1 and CDR2: MDHEN, SYDVKM. V lost 6 bases and J 0 bases, leaving 3 bases between the germline ends. The CDR3 sequence: CASSNSNQPQHF. In DNA, the CDR3 is TGTGCCAGCAGCAATAGCAATCAGCCCCAGCATTTT.

The V and J genes are TRBV4-1 and TRBJ2-3, with 7 nucleotides matching TRBD2. CDR3 length: 16 amino acids. Germline lookup yields CDR1 MGHRA and CDR2 YSYEKL. V was clipped by 2 bases and J by 0 bases; unmatched bases: 5. CDR3 nucleotide sequence: TGCGCCAGCAGCCAATTAAGCGGGATAAGCACAGATACGCAGTATTTT. Translating gives CASSQLSGISTDTQYF.

The chain combines TRBV6-5 with TRBJ2-5, with D perhaps being TRBD1 or TRBD2 (5 bases each). Looked up from germline, CDR1 is MNHEY and CDR2 is SVGAGI. V lost 7 bases to trimming and J lost 1 base, with 16 bases between them. CDR3 length: 15 amino acids. The CDR3 DNA follows: TGTGCCAGCACCCGAGGGACCAAGTCCCAAGAGACCCAGTACTTC. Its translation: CASTRGTKSQETQYF.

V usage is TRBV6-4 and J usage is TRBJ1-6; D is unresolved. CDR1 is MRHNA and CDR2 is SNTAGT in the germline V gene. The length of the CDR3 is 14 residues. Trimming removed 4 bases from V and 7 bases from J, with 11 bases in between. The CDR3 DNA reads TGTGCCAGCAGTGTTGAGGTTGGCAATTCACCCCTCCACTTT. It encodes CASSVEVGNSPLHF.

This chain connects TRBV21-1 to TRBJ1-4. TRBV21-1 is a pseudogene. This CDR3 region has 21 residues. CDR3 sequence: CASSKVGFGLTHSTTNEKLFF. CDR3 nucleotide sequence: TGTGCCAGCAGCAAAGTGGGATTTGGACTGACCCACTCTACAACTAATGAAAAACTGTTTTTT.

Remarks on this clone: Relative to the germline gene, one junction end is altered; a read error may explain this. Other nucleotide sequences in the sample specify the same CDR3. The chain couples TRBV7-7 to TRBJ2-5; D is undetermined. The CDR3 runs 13 residues. Germline V CDR1 and CDR2: SSHAT, FNYEAQ (reference sequence). The CDR3: CASSPGGGETQYF. CDR3 nucleotide sequence: TGTGCTAGCAGCCCAGGTGGCGGAGAGACCCAGTACTTC. Looking up the rest from reference TRBV7-7 and TRBJ2-5 gives the full variable domain: GAGVSQSPRYKVTKRGQDVTLRCDPISSHATLYWYQQALGQGPEFLTYFNYEAQPDKSGLPSDRFSAERPEGSISTLTIQRTEQRDSAMYRCASSPGGGETQYFGPGTRLLVL.

The chain is built from TRBV5-4 and TRBJ1-4, with TRBD1 matching 8 bases. CDR3 size: 16 residues. After removal of 4 bases from V and 0 bases from J, the junction contained 5 bases not matched to a gene. Germline V gives CDR1 SGHNT, CDR2 YYREEE (reference sequence). CDR3 in amino acids: CASSADRAATNEKLFF. The DNA of the CDR3 is TGTGCCAGCAGCGCGGACAGGGCTGCAACTAATGAAAAACTGTTTTTT. Using reference TRBV5-4 and TRBJ1-4 for the parts outside the CDR3, the full variable domain is ETGVTQSPTHLIKTRGQQVTLRCSSQSGHNTVSWYQQALGQGPQFIFQYYREEENGRGNFPPRFSGLQFPNYSSELNVNALELDDSALYLCASSADRAATNEKLFFGSGTQLSVL.

The chain links TRBV5-1 to TRBJ1-2, with D tentatively TRBD1 (6 bases). The CDR3 length is 14 residues. Germline V gene lookup returns CDR1 SGHRS and CDR2 YFSETQ. Deletions cut 7 bases from V and 3 bases from J, with 16 bases between. CDR3 sequence: CASAYASGDYGYTF. For the CDR3, the DNA is TGCGCCAGCGCCTACGCGTCAGGGGACTATGGCTACACCTTC. The full variable domain, in which reference TRBV5-1 and TRBJ1-2 provide the parts outside the CDR3, is KAGVTQTPRYLIKTRGQQVTLSCSPISGHRSVSWYQQTPGQGLQFLFEYFSETQRNKGNFPGRFSGRQFSNSRSEMNVSTLELGDSALYLCASAYASGDYGYTFGSGTRLTVV.

The chain uses TRBV19 and TRBJ1-6; TRBD1 is a possible D gene (6 bases). V lost 9 bases and J 4 bases, leaving 13 bases between the germline ends. This CDR3 has 14 residues. Per the germline V gene, CDR1 is LNHDA and CDR2 is SQIVND (reference sequence). The CDR3 here is CASTAGEYNSPLHF. CDR3 sequence (DNA): TGTGCCAGCACCGCAGGGGAGTATAATTCACCCCTCCACTTT.

A remark on this clone: Different DNA sequences within this sample yield the same CDR3. This rearrangement joins TRBV5-1 to TRBJ1-1; D gene uncertain. V was pared by 3 bases and J by 5 bases, with 11 bases between. The V gene's germline CDR1 is SGHRS and CDR2 YFSETQ. The CDR3 totals 13 residues. This CDR3 reads CASSSTGGTEAFF. CDR3 nucleotides: TGCGCCAGCAGCTCTACGGGTGGGACTGAAGCTTTCTTT. Looking up the rest from reference TRBV5-1 and TRBJ1-1 gives the full variable domain: KAGVTQTPRYLIKTRGQQVTLSCSPISGHRSVSWYQQTPGQGLQFLFEYFSETQRNKGNFPGRFSGRQFSNSRSEMNVSTLELGDSALYLCASSSTGGTEAFFGQGTRLTVV.

CDR3 in amino acids: CANYRDEQYF. CDR3 bases: TGTGCCAACTACAGGGACGAGCAGTACTTC. The chain recombines TRBV6-4 with TRBJ2-7; the D gene is possibly TRBD1 (6 bases). This CDR3 is built from 10 residues. V was shortened by 10 bases and J by 5 bases, with 9 bases between the two germline ends. The germline V gene has CDR1 MRHNA and CDR2 SNTAGT.

This rearrangement joins TRBV27 to TRBJ2-7, with TRBD2 matching 14 bases. The length of the CDR3 is 17 residues. J lost 7 bases, V lost 0 bases, and 8 bases had no gene match. CDR1 is MNHEY and CDR2 is SMNVEV in the germline V gene (reference sequence). CDR3 in DNA: TGTGCCAGCAGTTTATCCGACCCGGGACTAGCGGGGGAGGAGCAGTACTTC. Protein: CASSLSDPGLAGEEQYF.

This sequence joins TRBV18 and TRBJ2-7; 12 nucleotides match TRBD2. The CDR3 has 15 amino acids. With 3 bases clipped from V and 5 bases from J, the junction kept 5 bases outside the gene matches. Per the germline V gene, CDR1 is KGHSH and CDR2 is LQKENI. CDR3 sequence: CASSPGLAGWDEQYF. CDR3 DNA sequence: TGTGCCAGCTCACCCGGACTAGCGGGATGGGACGAGCAGTACTTC. Looking up the rest from reference TRBV18 and TRBJ2-7 gives the full variable domain: NAGVMQNPRHLVRRRGQEARLRCSPMKGHSHVYWYRQLPEEGLKFMVYLQKENIIDESGMPKERFSAEFPKEGPSILRIQQVVRGDSAAYFCASSPGLAGWDEQYFGPGTRLTVT.

The chain is built from TRBV6-5 and TRBJ1-2; D might be TRBD1 (5 bases). Germline values: CDR1 MNHEY, CDR2 SVGAGI. The CDR3 length is 15 residues. The ends were cut back, 0 bases at V and 8 bases at J, with 16 bases in the middle. CDR3 in amino acids: CASSYSSWGTGGYTF. In DNA, the CDR3 is TGTGCCAGCAGTTACTCGTCGTGGGGGACGGGGGGCTACACCTTC.

The V call is TRBV7-8, the J call TRBJ1-2; no reliable D call. Trimming stripped 1 base from V and 1 base from J, with 13 bases between. Per germline, CDR1 SGHVS and CDR2 FQNEAQ. This CDR3 has 16 residues. The CDR3 region has the DNA TGTGCCAGCAGCTTAGTGCCACAGAGCCTTAACTATGGCTACACCTTC. This encodes CASSLVPQSLNYGYTF.

The rearrangement links TRBV27 to TRBJ2-5; D perhaps matches TRBD2 (5 bases). The end of the DNA fits TRBJ2-7 better, so the J call may be wrong. The CDR3 totals 13 residues. Germline values: CDR1 MNHEY, CDR2 SMNVEV (reference sequence). The CDR3 bases are TGTGCCAGATTACGGGGAAGCTCCTACGAGCAGTACTTC. It yields the protein CARLRGSSYEQYF.

The chain joins TRBV6-5 to TRBJ1-5, with 9 bases aligning to TRBD1. The V gene end was trimmed by 6 bases and the J gene end by 2 bases; junction bases not matched to a gene: 2. The germline gives CDR1 MNHEY, CDR2 SVGAGI. CDR3 size: 14 residues. The DNA for the CDR3 is TGTGCCAGCAGGCGGGACAGGGGCAATCAGCCCCAGCATTTT. It yields the protein CASRRDRGNQPQHF.

This chain connects TRBV28 to TRBJ1-1; possibly TRBD1 for D (5 bases). Per germline, CDR1 MDHEN and CDR2 SYDVKM. There are 15 residues in the CDR3. V dropped 9 bases and J dropped 8 bases, with 25 bases sitting between them. The CDR3 sequence is CASNFLGPKSTEAFF. The CDR3 nucleotides read TGTGCCAGTAACTTCCTGGGACCTAAATCCACCGAAGCTTTCTTT. The complete variable domain, with remaining parts taken from reference TRBV28 and TRBJ1-1, reads DVKVTQSSRYLVKRTGEKVFLECVQDMDHENMFWYRQDPGLGLRLIYFSYDVKMKEKGDIPEGYSVSREKKERFSLILESASTNQTSMYLCASNFLGPKSTEAFFGQGTRLTVV.

The chain uses TRBV18 and TRBJ2-5; D is perhaps TRBD2 (5 bases). This CDR3 comprises 14 residues. With 5 bases removed from V and 2 bases from J, the gap between germline ends came to 12 bases. CDR1 KGHSH and CDR2 LQKENI come from the germline V gene. In DNA form, the CDR3 reads TGTGCCAGCTCATCCACTAGTCCACAAGAGACCCAGTACTTC. Protein: CASSSTSPQETQYF.